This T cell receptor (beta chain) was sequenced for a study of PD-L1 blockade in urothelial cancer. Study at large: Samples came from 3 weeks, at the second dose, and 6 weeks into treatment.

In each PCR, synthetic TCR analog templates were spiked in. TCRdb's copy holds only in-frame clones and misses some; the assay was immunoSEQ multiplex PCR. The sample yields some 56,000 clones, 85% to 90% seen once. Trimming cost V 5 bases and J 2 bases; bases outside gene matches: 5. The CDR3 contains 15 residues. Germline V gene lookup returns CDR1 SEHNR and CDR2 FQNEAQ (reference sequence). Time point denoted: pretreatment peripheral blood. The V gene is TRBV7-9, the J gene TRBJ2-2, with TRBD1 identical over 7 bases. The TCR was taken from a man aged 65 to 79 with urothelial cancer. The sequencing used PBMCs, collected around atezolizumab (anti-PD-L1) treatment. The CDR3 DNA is TGTGCCAGCAGCGTCCGACAGGGAAACACCGGGGAGCTGTTTTTT. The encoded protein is CASSVRQGNTGELFF.